This T cell receptor (beta chain) was profiled in a study of cytomegalovirus exposure and HLA in healthy donors. Notes on the study in general: In a later analysis, fewer than 20,000 TCR beta sequences were associated with HLA alleles at 0.05 false discovery rate. An assumption of roughly uniform sequencing depth across donors underlay the presence/absence analyses.

About this clone: Its antigen remains unidentified.

PCR primers comprised 60 Vbeta and 13 Jbeta primers. TCRdb keeps only in-frame clones here, not all; method: immunoSEQ multiplex PCR. The table shows around 190,000 clones, with 60% to 80% occurring only once. Trimming cost V 6 bases and J 8 bases; bases outside gene matches: 13. Germline assignment: CDR1 MDHEN and CDR2 SYDVKM. This CDR3 has 15 residues. Sequencing used PBMCs. The chain employs TRBV28 and TRBJ2-1, with TRBD2 identical over 7 bases. This receptor was taken from a woman in her twenties or thirties in good health and CMV-seropositive. Here the CDR3 DNA reads TGTGCCAGCAGCCGGGAGGCCCAATACAACGATGAGCAGTTCTTC. Encoded protein: CASSREAQYNDEQFF.